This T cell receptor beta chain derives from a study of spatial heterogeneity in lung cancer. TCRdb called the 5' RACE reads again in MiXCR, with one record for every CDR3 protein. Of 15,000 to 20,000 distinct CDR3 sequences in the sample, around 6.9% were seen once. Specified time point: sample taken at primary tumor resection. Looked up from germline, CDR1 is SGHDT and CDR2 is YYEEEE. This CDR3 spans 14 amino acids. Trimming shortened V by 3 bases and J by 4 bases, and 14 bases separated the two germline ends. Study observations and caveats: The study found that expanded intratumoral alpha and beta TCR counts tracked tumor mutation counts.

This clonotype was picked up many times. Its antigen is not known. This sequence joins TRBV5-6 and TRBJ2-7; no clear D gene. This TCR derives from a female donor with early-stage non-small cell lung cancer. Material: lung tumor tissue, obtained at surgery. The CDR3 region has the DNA TGTGCCAGCAGCTCATTCCTCGGCATATACGAGCAGTACTTC. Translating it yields CASSSFLGIYEQYF.